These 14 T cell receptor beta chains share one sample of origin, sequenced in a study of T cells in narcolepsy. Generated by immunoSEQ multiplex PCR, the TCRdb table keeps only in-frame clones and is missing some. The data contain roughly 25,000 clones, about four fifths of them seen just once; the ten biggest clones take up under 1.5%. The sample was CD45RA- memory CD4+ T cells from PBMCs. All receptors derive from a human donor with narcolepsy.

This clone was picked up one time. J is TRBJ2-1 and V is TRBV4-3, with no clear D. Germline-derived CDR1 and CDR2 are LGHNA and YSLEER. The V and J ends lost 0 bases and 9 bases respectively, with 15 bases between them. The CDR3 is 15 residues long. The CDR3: CASSQDFGPTSEQFF. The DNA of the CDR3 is TGCGCCAGCAGCCAAGATTTTGGACCGACAAGTGAGCAGTTCTTC.

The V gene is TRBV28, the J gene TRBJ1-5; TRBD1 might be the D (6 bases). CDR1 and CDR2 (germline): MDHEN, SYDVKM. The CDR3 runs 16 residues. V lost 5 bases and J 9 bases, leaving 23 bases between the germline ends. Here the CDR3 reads CASSPSRTGAGMPQHF. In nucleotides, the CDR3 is TGTGCCAGCAGTCCATCCCGGACGGGGGCCGGGATGCCCCAGCATTTT.

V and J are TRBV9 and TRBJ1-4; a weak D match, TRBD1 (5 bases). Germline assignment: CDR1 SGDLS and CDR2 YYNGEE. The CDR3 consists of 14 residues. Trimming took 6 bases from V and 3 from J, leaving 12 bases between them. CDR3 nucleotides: TGTGCCAGCACCCGGGGGGTATCTAATGAAAAACTGTTTTTT. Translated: CASTRGVSNEKLFF.

The CDR3 reads CASSWREGRHEQYF. CDR3 DNA: TGTGCCAGCAGTTGGCGGGAGGGCCGTCACGAGCAGTACTTC. V and J are TRBV28 and TRBJ2-7; 9 nucleotides match TRBD2. The CDR3 covers 14 residues. The germline CDR1 and CDR2 sequences are MDHEN and SYDVKM. After removal of 4 bases from V and 5 bases from J, the junction contained 6 bases not matched to a gene.

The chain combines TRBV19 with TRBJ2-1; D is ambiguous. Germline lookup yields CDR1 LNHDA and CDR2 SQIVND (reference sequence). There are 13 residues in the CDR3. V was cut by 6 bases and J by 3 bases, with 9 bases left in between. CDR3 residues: CASRGTLYNEQFF. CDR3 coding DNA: TGTGCCAGTAGAGGAACCCTCTACAATGAGCAGTTCTTC.

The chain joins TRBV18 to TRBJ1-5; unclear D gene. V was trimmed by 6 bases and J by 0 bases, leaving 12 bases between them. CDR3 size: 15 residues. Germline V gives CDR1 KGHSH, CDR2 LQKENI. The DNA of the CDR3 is TGTGCCAGCTCGCCGACACCCCATAGCAATCAGCCCCAGCATTTT. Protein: CASSPTPHSNQPQHF.

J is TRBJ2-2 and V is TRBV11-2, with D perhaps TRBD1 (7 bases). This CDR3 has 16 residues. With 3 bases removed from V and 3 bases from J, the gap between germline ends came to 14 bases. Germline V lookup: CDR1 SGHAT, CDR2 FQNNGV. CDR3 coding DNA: TGTGCCAGCAGCTTCTTGCGGGACAGTTACACCGGGGAGCTGTTTTTT. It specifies CASSFLRDSYTGELFF.

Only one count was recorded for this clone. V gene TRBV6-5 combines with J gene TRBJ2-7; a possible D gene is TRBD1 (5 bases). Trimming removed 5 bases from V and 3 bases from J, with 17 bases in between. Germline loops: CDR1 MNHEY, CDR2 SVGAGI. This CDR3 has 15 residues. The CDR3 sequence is CASSRSSQGGYEQYF. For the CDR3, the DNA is TGTGCCAGCAGTCGCTCTTCGCAGGGCGGCTACGAGCAGTACTTC.

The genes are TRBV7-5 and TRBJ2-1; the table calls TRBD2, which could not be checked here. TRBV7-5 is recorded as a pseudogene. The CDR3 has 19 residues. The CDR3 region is CARSWSEYGLAGGYNEQFF. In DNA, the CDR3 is TGTGCCAGAAGCTGGAGCGAATATGGACTAGCGGGGGGATACAATGAGCAGTTCTTC.

In DNA, the CDR3 is TGCGCCAGCAGCAGGGGGACTAGCGCTGGAGAGACCCAGTACTTC. This gives the protein CASSRGTSAGETQYF. This chain joins TRBV5-1 and TRBJ2-5, with TRBD2 matching over 10 bases. Germline V gives CDR1 SGHRS, CDR2 YFSETQ. V shed 4 bases, J shed 4 bases, and the junction held 7 bases outside the gene matches. The CDR3 length is 15 residues.

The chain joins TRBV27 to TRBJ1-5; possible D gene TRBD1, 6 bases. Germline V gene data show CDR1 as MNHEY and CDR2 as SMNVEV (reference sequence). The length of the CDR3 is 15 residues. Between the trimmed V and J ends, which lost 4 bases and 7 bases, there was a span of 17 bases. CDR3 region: CASSYRVLIGQPQHF. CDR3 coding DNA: TGTGCCAGCAGTTACAGGGTGCTAATCGGGCAGCCCCAGCATTTT.

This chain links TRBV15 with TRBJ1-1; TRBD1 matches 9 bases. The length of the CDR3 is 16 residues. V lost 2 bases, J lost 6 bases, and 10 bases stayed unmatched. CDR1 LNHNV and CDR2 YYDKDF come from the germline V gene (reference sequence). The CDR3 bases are TGTGCCACCAGCAGATACCCTGGGACAGGGAAGCCTGAAGCTTTCTTT. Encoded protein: CATSRYPGTGKPEAFF.

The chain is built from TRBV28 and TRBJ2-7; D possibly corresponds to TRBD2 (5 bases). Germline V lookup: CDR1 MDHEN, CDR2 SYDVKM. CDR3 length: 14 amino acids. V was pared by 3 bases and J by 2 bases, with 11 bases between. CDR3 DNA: TGTGCCAGCAGTTTGGGCGGCGGGCCCTACGAGCAGTACTTC. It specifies CASSLGGGPYEQYF. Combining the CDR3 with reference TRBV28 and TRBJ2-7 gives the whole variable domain DVKVTQSSRYLVKRTGEKVFLECVQDMDHENMFWYRQDPGLGLRLIYFSYDVKMKEKGDIPEGYSVSREKKERFSLILESASTNQTSMYLCASSLGGGPYEQYFGPGTRLTVT.

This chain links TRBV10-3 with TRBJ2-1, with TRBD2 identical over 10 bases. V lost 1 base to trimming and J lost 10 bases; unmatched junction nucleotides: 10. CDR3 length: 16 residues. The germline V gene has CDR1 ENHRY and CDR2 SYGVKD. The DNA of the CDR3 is TGTGCCATCAGTGAGTTGCGCCTAGCGGGAGTGGGGGAGCAGTTCTTC. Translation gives CAISELRLAGVGEQFF.